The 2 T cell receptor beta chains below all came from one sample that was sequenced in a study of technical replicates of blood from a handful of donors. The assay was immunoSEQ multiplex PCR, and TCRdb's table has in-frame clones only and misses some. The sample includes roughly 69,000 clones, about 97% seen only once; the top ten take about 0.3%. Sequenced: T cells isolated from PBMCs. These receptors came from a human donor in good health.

In DNA form, the CDR3 reads TGTGCCAGCAGCTCGGGACTGGGCTTCAGGGAGTACTTC. Translation gives CASSSGLGFREYF. V gene TRBV5-6 combines with J gene TRBJ2-7, with TRBD2 as a possible D gene (6 bases). The CDR3 has 13 residues. The V and J ends lost 3 bases and 11 bases respectively, with 18 bases between them. Germline CDR1 and CDR2: SGHDT and YYEEEE.

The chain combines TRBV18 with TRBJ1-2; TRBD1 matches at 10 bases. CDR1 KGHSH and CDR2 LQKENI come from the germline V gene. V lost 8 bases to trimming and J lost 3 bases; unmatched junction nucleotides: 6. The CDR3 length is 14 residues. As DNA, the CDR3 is TGTGCCAGCACCGTTGGGACAGGGGACTATGGCTACACCTTC. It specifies CASTVGTGDYGYTF.